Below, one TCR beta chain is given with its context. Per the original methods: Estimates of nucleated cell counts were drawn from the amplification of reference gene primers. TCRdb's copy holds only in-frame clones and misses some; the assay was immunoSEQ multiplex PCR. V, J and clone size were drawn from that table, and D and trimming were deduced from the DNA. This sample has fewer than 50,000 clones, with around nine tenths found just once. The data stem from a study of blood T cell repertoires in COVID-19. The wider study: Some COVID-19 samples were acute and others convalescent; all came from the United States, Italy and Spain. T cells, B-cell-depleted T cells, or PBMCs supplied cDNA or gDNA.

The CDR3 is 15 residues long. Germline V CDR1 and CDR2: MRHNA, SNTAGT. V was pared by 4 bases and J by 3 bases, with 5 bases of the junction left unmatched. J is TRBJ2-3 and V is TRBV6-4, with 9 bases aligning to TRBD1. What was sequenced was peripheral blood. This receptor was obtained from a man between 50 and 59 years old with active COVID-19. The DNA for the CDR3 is TGTGCCAGCAGTGCTGGGGACAGGGAGACAGATACGCAGTATTTT. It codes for CASSAGDRETDTQYF.